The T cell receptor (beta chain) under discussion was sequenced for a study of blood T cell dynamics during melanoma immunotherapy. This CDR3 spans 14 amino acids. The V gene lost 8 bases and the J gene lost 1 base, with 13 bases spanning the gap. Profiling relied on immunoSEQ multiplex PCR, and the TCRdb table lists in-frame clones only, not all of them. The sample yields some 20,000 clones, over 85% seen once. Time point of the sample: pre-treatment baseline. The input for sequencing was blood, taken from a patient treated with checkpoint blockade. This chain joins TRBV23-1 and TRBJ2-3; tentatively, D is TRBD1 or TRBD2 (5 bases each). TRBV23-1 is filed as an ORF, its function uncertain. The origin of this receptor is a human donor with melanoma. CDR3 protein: CASWGSPGTDTQYF. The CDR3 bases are TGCGCCAGCTGGGGGAGCCCTGGCACAGATACGCAGTATTTT.